These 9 T cell receptor beta chains share one sample of origin, sequenced in a study of early T cells in non-severe SARS-CoV-2 infection. Each CDR3 protein gets one entry after TCRdb re-called the 5' RACE reads with MiXCR. The data show tens of thousands of distinct CDR3 sequences, roughly 4.2% seen once. Sequenced sample: whole blood. These receptors all stem from an adult who was a healthcare worker with PCR-confirmed SARS-CoV-2 infection or an uninfected control (not recorded which).

In its sample, this clonotype was seen many times. The chain employs TRBV3-2 and TRBJ1-4; TRBD1 is the table's D call and was not checked against the DNA. TRBV3-2 constitutes a pseudogene. This CDR3 has 14 residues. For the CDR3, the DNA is TGTGCCAGCACGCTTGCAGGGGCTAATGAAAAACTGTTTTTT. Protein: CASTLAGANEKLFF.

This clonotype appeared many times. The V and J genes are TRBV7-9 and TRBJ2-2; D not certain. The germline V gene has CDR1 SEHNR and CDR2 FQNEAQ (reference sequence). The CDR3 is made up of 12 amino acids. Trimming pared 6 bases from V and 7 bases from J, leaving 9 bases between. The CDR3 coding sequence is TGTGCCAGCAGAGTGGAAGGCGGGGAGCTGTTTTTT. Amino acid sequence: CASRVEGGELFF.

This clonotype was observed a handful of times. The chain joins TRBV6-4 to TRBJ2-7, with a possible D match to TRBD1 (6 bases). Trimming cost V 2 bases and J 7 bases, with 9 bases left between them. CDR3 size: 12 residues. The germline gives CDR1 MRHNA, CDR2 SNTAGT. This CDR3 is CASSDRGGEQYF. The CDR3 DNA reads as TGTGCCAGCAGTGACCGAGGGGGTGAGCAGTACTTC.

Many counts were recorded for this clonotype. The genes are TRBV10-2 and TRBJ2-7, with 8 bases matching TRBD1. Germline CDR1 and CDR2: WSHSY and SAAADI. The trim removed 6 bases at V and 3 bases at J, leaving 7 bases unmatched. The CDR3 has 14 amino acids. The DNA of the CDR3 is TGCGCCAGCAGCGAACAGGGGGAACTCTACGAGCAGTACTTC. It yields the protein CASSEQGELYEQYF.

The rearrangement uses TRBV6-6 and TRBJ2-5; TRBD1 matches 7 bases. Trimming removed 11 bases from V and 5 bases from J; junction bases left unmatched: 8. This CDR3 has 12 amino acids. CDR1 MNHNY and CDR2 SVGAGI come from the germline V gene (reference sequence). CDR3 residues: CAVKAGGETQYF. CDR3 bases: TGTGCCGTGAAGGCAGGGGGTGAGACCCAGTACTTC.

This clonotype was counted at least ten times. The chain employs TRBV6-2 or TRBV6-3 and TRBJ2-1, with no clear D. Deletions cut 10 bases from V and 6 bases from J, with 16 bases between. The germline V gene encodes CDR1 MNHEY and CDR2 SVGEGT. This CDR3 is built from 13 residues. The CDR3 is CATHLNHANEQFF. The CDR3 nucleotides are TGTGCCACCCATTTGAACCATGCCAATGAGCAGTTCTTC.

This clonotype has a count of ten or more. This chain uses TRBV11-2 with TRBJ1-3; maybe TRBD1 (6 bases). V was cut by 4 bases and J by 6 bases, with 13 bases left in between. Germline-derived CDR1 and CDR2 are SGHAT and FQNNGV. The CDR3 has 14 residues. The CDR3: CASSSGVLENTIYF. CDR3 DNA: TGTGCCAGCAGCTCAGGGGTTCTGGAAAACACCATATATTTT.

This rearrangement joins TRBV2 to TRBJ2-5; D possibly corresponds to TRBD2 (6 bases). The V gene lost 8 bases and the J gene lost 3 bases, with 13 bases spanning the gap. The CDR3 is made up of 13 amino acids. Germline V gene sequence: CDR1 SNHLY, CDR2 FYNNEI. Written as DNA, the CDR3 is TGTGCCAGCGGGGGGACGGTCAAAGAGACCCAGTACTTC. Protein sequence: CASGGTVKETQYF.

This clonotype has ten or more counts. V and J are TRBV29-1 and TRBJ2-1, with TRBD2 identical over 9 bases. J was trimmed by 6 bases and V by 4 bases; bases with no gene match: 16. The length of the CDR3 is 17 residues. The V gene's germline CDR1 is SQVTM and CDR2 ANQGSEA. CDR3: CSVGGGRVAGVRNEQFF. CDR3 sequence (DNA): TGCAGCGTTGGAGGGGGGAGAGTAGCGGGAGTTCGCAATGAGCAGTTCTTC.